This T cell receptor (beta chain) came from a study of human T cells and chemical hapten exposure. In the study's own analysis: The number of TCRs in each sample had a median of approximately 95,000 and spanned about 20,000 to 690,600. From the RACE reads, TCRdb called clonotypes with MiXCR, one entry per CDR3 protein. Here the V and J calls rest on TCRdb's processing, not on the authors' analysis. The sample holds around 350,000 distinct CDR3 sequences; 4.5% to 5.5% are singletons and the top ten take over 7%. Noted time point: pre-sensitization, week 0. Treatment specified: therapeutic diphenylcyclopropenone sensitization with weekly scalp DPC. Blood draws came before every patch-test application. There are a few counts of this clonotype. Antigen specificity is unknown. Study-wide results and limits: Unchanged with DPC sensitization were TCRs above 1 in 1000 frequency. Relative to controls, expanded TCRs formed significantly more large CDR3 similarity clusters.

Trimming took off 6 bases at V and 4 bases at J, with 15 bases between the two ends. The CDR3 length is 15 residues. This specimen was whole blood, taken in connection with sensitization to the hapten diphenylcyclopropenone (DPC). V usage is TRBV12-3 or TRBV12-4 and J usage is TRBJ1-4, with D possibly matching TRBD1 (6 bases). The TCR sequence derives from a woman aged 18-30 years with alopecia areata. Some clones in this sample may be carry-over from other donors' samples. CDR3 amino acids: CASSVGTPRNEKLFF. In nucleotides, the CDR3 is TGTGCCAGCAGCGTCGGGACACCTCGTAATGAAAAACTGTTTTTT.